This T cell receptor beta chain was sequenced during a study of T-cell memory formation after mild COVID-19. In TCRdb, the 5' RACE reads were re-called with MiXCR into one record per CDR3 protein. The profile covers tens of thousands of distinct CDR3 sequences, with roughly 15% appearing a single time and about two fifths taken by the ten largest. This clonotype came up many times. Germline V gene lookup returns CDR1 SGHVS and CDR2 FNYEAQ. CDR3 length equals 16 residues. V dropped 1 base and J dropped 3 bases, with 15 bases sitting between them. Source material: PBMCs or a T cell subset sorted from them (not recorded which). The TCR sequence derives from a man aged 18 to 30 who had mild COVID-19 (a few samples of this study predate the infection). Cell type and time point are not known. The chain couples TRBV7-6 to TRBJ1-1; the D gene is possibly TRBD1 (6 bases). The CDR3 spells CASSLGQTGGDTEAFF. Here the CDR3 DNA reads TGTGCCAGCAGCTTAGGGCAGACAGGAGGGGACACTGAAGCTTTCTTT.